The clone carrying this T cell receptor beta chain was counted between two and nine times. Its matching antigen is unknown. These data are taken from a study of T-cell memory formation after mild COVID-19. Study-wide context: TCR clusters were mostly confined to one donor each.

Study outcomes and limitations: While clones contracting from day 15 to 85 were balanced between CD4 and CD8, later expanders leaned CD4+. Clones which contracted sat mainly in CM and EM if CD4+, and in EMRA if CD8+.

Germline CDR1 and CDR2: SNHLY and FYNNEI. Trimming pared 2 bases from V and 8 bases from J, leaving 15 bases between. This CDR3 contains 14 residues. 5'RACE primed from the constant segment yielded TCR alpha and TCR beta cDNA libraries bearing sample barcodes and UMIs. Each CDR3 protein is one row after TCRdb ran MiXCR on the 5' RACE reads. The sample holds some 100,000 distinct CDR3 sequences, around 10% seen once. The source material was PBMCs or a T cell subset sorted from them (not recorded which). V and J are TRBV2 and TRBJ1-2, with no clear D. The TCR was taken from a man between 18 and 29 years old who had mild COVID-19 (a few samples of this study predate the infection). Cell type and time point are not known. CDR3 nucleotides: TGTGCCAGCAGTGAACAAGCTCAGGCCCGGGGCTACACCTTC. It yields the protein CASSEQAQARGYTF.